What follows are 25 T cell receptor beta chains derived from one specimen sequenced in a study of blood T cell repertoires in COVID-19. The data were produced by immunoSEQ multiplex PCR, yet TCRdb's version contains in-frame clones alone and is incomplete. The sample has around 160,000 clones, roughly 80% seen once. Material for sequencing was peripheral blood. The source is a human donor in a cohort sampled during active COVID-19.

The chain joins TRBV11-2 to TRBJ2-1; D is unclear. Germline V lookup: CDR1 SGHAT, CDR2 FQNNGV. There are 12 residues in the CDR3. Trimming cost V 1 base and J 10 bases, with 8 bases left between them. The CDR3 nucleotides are TGTGCCAGCAGCTTAGGGGTACAGGAGCAGTTCTTC. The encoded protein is CASSLGVQEQFF.

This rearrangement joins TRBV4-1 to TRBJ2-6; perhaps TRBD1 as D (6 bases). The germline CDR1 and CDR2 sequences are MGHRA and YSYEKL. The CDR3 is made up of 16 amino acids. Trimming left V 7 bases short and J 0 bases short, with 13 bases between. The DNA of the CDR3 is TGCGCCAGCACGACAGGAGTTTACTCTGGGGCCAACGTCCTGACTTTC. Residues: CASTTGVYSGANVLTF.

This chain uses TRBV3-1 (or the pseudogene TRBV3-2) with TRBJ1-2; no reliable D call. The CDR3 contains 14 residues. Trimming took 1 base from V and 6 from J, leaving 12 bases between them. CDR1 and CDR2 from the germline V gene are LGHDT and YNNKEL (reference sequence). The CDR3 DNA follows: TGTGCCAGCAGCCAAGTAGAGGGCCGGGATGGCTACACCTTC. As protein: CASSQVEGRDGYTF.

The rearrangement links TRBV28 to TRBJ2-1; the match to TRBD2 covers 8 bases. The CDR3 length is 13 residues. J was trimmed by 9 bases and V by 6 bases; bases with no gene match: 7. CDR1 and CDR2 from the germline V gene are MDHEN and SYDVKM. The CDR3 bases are TGTGCCAGCAGGAGCGGGGGAGCGAGTGAGCAGTTCTTC. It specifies CASRSGGASEQFF.

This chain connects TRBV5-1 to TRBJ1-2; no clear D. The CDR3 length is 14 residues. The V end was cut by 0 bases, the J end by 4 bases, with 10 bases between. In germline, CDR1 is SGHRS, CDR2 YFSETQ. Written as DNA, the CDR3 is TGCGCCAGCAGCTTGGCCATGGACTTCTATGGCTACACCTTC. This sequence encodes CASSLAMDFYGYTF.

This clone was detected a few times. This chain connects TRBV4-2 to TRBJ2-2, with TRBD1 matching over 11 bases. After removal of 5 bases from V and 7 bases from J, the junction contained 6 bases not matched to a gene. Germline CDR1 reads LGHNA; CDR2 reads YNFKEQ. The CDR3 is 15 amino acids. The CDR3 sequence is CASSKGQGVVGELFF. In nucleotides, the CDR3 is TGTGCCAGCAGCAAGGGACAGGGGGTCGTCGGGGAGCTGTTTTTT.

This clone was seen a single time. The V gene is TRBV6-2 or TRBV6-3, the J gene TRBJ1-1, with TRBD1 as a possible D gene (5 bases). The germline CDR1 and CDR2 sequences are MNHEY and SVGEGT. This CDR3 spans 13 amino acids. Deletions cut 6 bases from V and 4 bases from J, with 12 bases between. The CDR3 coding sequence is TGTGCCAGCAGCCTATCAGGGATCACTGAAGCTTTCTTT. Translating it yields CASSLSGITEAFF.

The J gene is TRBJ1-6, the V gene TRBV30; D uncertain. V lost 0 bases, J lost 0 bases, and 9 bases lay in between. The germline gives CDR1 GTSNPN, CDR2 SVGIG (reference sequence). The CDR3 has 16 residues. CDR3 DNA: TGTGCCTGGAGTGTAGAGGGCAGCTCCTATAATTCACCCCTCCACTTT. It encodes CAWSVEGSSYNSPLHF. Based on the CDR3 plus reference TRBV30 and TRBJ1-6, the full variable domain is SQTIHQWPATLVQPVGSPLSLECTVEGTSNPNLYWYRQAAGRGLQLLFYSVGIGQISSEVPQNLSASRPQDRQFILSSKKLLLSDSGFYLCAWSVEGSSYNSPLHFGNGTRLTVT.

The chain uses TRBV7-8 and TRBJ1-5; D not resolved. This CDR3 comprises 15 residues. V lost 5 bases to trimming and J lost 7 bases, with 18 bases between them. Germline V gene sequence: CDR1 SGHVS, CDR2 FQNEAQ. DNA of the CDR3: TGTGCCAGCAGCAAGAGAGGCTCTCTCGGGCAGCCCCAGCATTTT. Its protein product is CASSKRGSLGQPQHF.

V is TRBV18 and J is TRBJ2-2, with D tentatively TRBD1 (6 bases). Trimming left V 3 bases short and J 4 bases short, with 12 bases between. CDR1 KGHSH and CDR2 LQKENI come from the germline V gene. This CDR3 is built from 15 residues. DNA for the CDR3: TGTGCCAGCTCACCGAGGGACACCAGCACCGGGGAGCTGTTTTTT. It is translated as CASSPRDTSTGELFF.

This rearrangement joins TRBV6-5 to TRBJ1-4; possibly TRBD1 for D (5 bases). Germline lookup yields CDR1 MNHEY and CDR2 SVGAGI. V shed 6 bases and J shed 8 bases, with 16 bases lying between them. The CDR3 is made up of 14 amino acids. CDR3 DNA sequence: TGTGCCAGCAGGGCGACAGCTCTGAGCGAAAAACTGTTTTTT. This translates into CASRATALSEKLFF.

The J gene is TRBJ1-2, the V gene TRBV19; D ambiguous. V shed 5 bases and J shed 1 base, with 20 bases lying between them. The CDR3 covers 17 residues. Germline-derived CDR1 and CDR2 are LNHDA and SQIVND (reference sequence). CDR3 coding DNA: TGTGCCAGTAGTCCGCGGGTTGGGAGCGTCTTTAACTATGGCTACACCTTC. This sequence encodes CASSPRVGSVFNYGYTF.

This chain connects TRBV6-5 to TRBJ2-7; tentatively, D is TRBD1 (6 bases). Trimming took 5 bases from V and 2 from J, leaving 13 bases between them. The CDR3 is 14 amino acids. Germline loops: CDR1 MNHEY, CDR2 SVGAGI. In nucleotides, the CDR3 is TGTGCCAGCAGTCCCGGACAGACTCCCTACGAGCAGTACTTC. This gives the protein CASSPGQTPYEQYF.

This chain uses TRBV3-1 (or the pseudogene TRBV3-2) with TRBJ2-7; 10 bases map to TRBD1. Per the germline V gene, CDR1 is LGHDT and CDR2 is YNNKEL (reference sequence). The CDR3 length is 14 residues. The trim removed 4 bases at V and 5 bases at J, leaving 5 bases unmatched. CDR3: CASSPRTGGNEQYF. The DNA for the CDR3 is TGTGCCAGCAGCCCCCGGACAGGGGGAAACGAGCAGTACTTC.

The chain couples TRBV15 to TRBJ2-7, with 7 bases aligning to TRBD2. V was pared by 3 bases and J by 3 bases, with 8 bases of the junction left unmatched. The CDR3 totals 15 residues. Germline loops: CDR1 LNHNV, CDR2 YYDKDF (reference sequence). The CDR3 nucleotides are TGTGCCACCAGCAGGGCGTTGGGGGGGAACTACGAGCAGTACTTC. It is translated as CATSRALGGNYEQYF.

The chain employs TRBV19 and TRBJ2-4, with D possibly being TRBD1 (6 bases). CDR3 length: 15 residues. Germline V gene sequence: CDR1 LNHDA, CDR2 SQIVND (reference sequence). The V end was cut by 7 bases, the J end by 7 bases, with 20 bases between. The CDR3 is CASNPVGQPQNIQYF. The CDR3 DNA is TGTGCCAGTAACCCCGTTGGACAGCCCCAGAACATTCAGTACTTC.

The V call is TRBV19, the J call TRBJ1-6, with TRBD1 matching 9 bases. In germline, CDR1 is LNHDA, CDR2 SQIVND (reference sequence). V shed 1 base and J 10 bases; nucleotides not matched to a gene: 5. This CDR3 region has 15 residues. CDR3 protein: CASSIGGTGISPLHF. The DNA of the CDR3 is TGTGCCAGTAGTATAGGAGGGACAGGGATCTCACCCCTCCACTTT.

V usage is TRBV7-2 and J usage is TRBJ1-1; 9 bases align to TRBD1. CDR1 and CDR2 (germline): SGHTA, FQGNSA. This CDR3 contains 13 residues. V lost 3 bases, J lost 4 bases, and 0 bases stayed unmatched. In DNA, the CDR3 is TGTGCCAGCAGCTTGACAGGGGGCACTGAAGCTTTCTTT. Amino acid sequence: CASSLTGGTEAFF. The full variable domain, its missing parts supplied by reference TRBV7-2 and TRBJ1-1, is GAGVSQSPSNKVTEKGKDVELRCDPISGHTALYWYRQSLGQGLEFLIYFQGNSAPDKSGLPSDRFSAERTGGSVSTLTIQRTQQEDSAVYLCASSLTGGTEAFFGQGTRLTVV.

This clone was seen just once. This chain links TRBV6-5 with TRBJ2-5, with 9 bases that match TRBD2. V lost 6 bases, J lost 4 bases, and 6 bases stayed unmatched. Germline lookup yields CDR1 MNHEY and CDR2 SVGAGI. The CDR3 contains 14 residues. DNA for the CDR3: TGTGCCAGCAGGCCCGCGGGGGGGCGAGAGACCCAGTACTTC. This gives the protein CASRPAGGRETQYF.

The CDR3 sequence is CASSPGGAYEQYF. CDR3 in DNA: TGTGCCAGCTCGCCGGGGGGGGCTTACGAGCAGTACTTC. V gene TRBV9 combines with J gene TRBJ2-7, with 8 bases fitting TRBD2. The CDR3 sequence is 13 residues long. V lost 7 bases, J lost 4 bases, and 7 bases stayed unmatched. Germline V lookup: CDR1 SGDLS, CDR2 YYNGEE.

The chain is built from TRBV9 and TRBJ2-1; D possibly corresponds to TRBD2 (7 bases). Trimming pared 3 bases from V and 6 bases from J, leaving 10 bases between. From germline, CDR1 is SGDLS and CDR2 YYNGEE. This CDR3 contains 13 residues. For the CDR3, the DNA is TGTGCCAGCAGCGCACGGGGGGCCAATGAGCAGTTCTTC. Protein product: CASSARGANEQFF.

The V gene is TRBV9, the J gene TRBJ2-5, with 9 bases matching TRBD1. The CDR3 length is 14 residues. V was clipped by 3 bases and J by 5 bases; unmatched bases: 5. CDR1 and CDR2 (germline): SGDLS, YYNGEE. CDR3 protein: CASSGTGGVETQYF. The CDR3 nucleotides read TGTGCCAGCAGCGGTACAGGGGGCGTGGAGACCCAGTACTTC.

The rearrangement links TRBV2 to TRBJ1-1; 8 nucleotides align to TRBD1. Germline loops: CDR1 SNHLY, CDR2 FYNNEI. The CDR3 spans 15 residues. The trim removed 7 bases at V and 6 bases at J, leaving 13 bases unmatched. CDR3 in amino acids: CASKGQGQVGSEAFF. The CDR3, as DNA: TGTGCCAGCAAAGGACAGGGTCAGGTGGGCTCTGAAGCTTTCTTT.

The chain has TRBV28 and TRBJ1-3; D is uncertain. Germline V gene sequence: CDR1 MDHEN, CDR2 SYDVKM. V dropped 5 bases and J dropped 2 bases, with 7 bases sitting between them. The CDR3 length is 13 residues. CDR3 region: CASSTETGNTIYF. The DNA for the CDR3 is TGTGCCAGCAGTACAGAAACTGGAAACACCATATATTTT.

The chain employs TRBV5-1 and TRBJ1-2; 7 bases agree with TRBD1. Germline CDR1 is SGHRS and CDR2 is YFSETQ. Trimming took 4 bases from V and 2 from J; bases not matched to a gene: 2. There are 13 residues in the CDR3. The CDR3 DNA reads TGCGCCAGCAGCCTGGGACAGAACTATGGCTACACCTTC. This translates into CASSLGQNYGYTF.